This entry lists 14 T cell receptor beta chains sequenced from one sample in a study of neurological immune-mediated disorders (dated by TCRdb to the late 2010s). Receptor libraries were prepared by 5' RACE. Instrument used: Illumina HiSeq 2500. TCRdb reanalyzed the raw reads on its own, using fastp at Q25 for trimming and MiXCR for clone calling, and kept in-frame beta chains. Every entry covers one CDR3 protein and lists the most common genes and DNA from its rows. The table for this sample lists approximately 65,000 distinct CDR3 sequences; under 5% of them were counted only once. The ten biggest clones cover more than 2.5% of the sample. Sequencing was performed on PBMCs. These receptors were obtained from a man aged 45-65 years with multiple sclerosis.

This clonotype was counted ten times or more. The chain couples TRBV15 to TRBJ2-1; D remains ambiguous. This CDR3 contains 17 residues. V was shortened by 0 bases and J by 0 bases, with 12 bases between the two germline ends. Germline CDR1 is LNHNV and CDR2 is YYDKDF (reference sequence). CDR3 DNA sequence: TGTGCCACCAGCAGAGATCTTAGCTCGAACTCCTACAATGAGCAGTTCTTC. This translates into CATSRDLSSNSYNEQFF.

This clonotype has a count of ten or more. This chain connects TRBV5-1 to TRBJ1-2; TRBD1 agrees at 7 bases. Losses at the gene ends were 4 bases for V and 4 bases for J; bases not matched to a gene: 7. The CDR3 sequence is 14 residues long. Germline V CDR1 and CDR2: SGHRS, YFSETQ. The CDR3 coding sequence is TGCGCCAGCAGCCCTGGGACAGACCCCTATGGCTACACCTTC. Its protein is CASSPGTDPYGYTF.

This clonotype was observed a single time. The rearrangement joins TRBV4-3 to TRBJ1-1; D remains unclear. The CDR3 is 17 amino acids. CDR1 is LGHNA, CDR2 YSLEER, per germline. The germline V and J ends were trimmed by 4 bases and 1 base, with 19 bases remaining between them. CDR3 residues: CASSPRVGYGGNTEAFF. The CDR3 bases are TGCGCCAGCAGCCCAAGAGTAGGGTACGGTGGGAACACTGAAGCTTTCTTT.

This clonotype has a count of ten or more. This rearrangement joins TRBV11-2 to TRBJ1-2; D not certain. The CDR3 extends over 17 amino acids. V lost 5 bases to trimming and J lost 0 bases, with 19 bases between them. From germline, CDR1 is SGHAT and CDR2 FQNNGV. DNA for the CDR3: TGTGCCAGCAGCCCCCACCTCCGGAAAACTACTAACTATGGCTACACCTTC. Protein sequence: CASSPHLRKTTNYGYTF.

This clonotype has ten or more counts. The genes are TRBV5-1 and TRBJ1-5, with D maybe TRBD1 (5 bases). The CDR3 spans 19 residues. The germline V and J ends were trimmed by 4 bases and 2 bases, with 25 bases remaining between them. The germline V gene encodes CDR1 SGHRS and CDR2 YFSETQ. The CDR3 DNA follows: TGCGCCAGCAGCCGCGATGCGCTGGGAGGGGCTACGGGCAATCAGCCCCAGCATTTT. This sequence encodes CASSRDALGGATGNQPQHF.

This clonotype came up many times. The V and J genes are TRBV5-1 and TRBJ2-5; 7 bases map to TRBD1. Losses at the gene ends were 1 base for V and 1 base for J; bases not matched to a gene: 4. Germline-derived CDR1 and CDR2 are SGHRS and YFSETQ. This CDR3 contains 15 residues. The CDR3 is CASSLRHRGQETQYF. CDR3 sequence (DNA): TGCGCCAGCAGCTTGCGGCACAGGGGCCAAGAGACCCAGTACTTC.

Many counts were recorded for this clonotype. V and J are TRBV5-1 and TRBJ1-2, with D unresolved. Trimming took 0 bases from V and 4 from J, leaving 10 bases between them. Germline V gene lookup returns CDR1 SGHRS and CDR2 YFSETQ. This CDR3 contains 14 residues. The CDR3 region is CASSLEWGSYGYTF. In DNA form, the CDR3 reads TGCGCCAGCAGCTTGGAATGGGGTTCCTATGGCTACACCTTC.

In this sample, this clonotype turned up many times. The chain carries TRBV7-9 and TRBJ1-2, with 8 bases that match TRBD1. V was pared by 5 bases and J by 3 bases, with 5 bases of the junction left unmatched. The CDR3 runs 14 residues. Germline V gene sequence: CDR1 SEHNR, CDR2 FQNEAQ (reference sequence). CDR3 amino acids: CASSKDRADYGYTF. The CDR3 coding sequence is TGTGCCAGCAGCAAGGACAGGGCTGACTATGGCTACACCTTC.

This clonotype has ten or more counts. J is TRBJ2-1 and V is TRBV10-1; D gene ambiguous. V gave up 3 bases and J gave up 5 bases, with 2 bases separating them. The CDR3 is 11 amino acids. In germline, CDR1 is WNHNN, CDR2 SYGVQD (reference sequence). The CDR3 region is CASSDNNEQFF. The CDR3 coding sequence is TGCGCCAGCAGTGACAACAATGAGCAGTTCTTC.

The table lists this clonotype with many counts. The chain carries TRBV10-2 and TRBJ1-5; D remains unclear. Trimming stripped 4 bases from V and 3 bases from J, with 10 bases between. CDR1 and CDR2 from the germline V gene are WSHSY and SAAADI. This CDR3 is built from 14 residues. CDR3 amino acids: CASSVSPPNQPQHF. The CDR3 DNA is TGCGCCAGCAGTGTAAGTCCCCCCAATCAGCCCCAGCATTTT.

The J gene is TRBJ2-1, the V gene TRBV4-1; maybe TRBD2 (5 bases). V shed 1 base and J shed 5 bases, with 15 bases lying between them. This CDR3 is 16 amino acids long. Germline CDR1 is MGHRA and CDR2 is YSYEKL. The CDR3 loop reads CASSQVSGKTNNEQFF. The DNA of the CDR3 is TGCGCCAGCAGCCAAGTTTCGGGAAAGACAAACAATGAGCAGTTCTTC.

A few counts support this clonotype. V is TRBV2 and J is TRBJ2-1; D is undetermined. Between the trimmed V and J ends, which lost 7 bases and 7 bases, there was a span of 5 bases. Per germline, CDR1 SNHLY and CDR2 FYNNEI. The CDR3 extends over 10 amino acids. The DNA for the CDR3 is TGTGCCAGCAACGGGAATGAGCAGTTCTTC. Protein product: CASNGNEQFF.

This clonotype was counted at least ten times. DNA of the CDR3: TGTGCCAGCAGTTATCCGGGACCAAGCACAGATACGCAGTATTTT. Residues: CASSYPGPSTDTQYF. V is TRBV12-3 or TRBV12-4 and J is TRBJ2-3; the D gene could be TRBD1 or TRBD2 (5 bases each). This CDR3 is built from 15 residues. Trimming cost V 4 bases and J 0 bases, with 11 bases left between them.

In its sample, this clonotype was seen many times. The gene calls are TRBV4-1 and TRBJ2-1; TRBD2 agrees at 12 bases. The ends lost 2 bases at V and 0 bases at J; junction bases unmatched: 8. This CDR3 comprises 19 residues. Germline V CDR1 and CDR2: MGHRA, YSYEKL. DNA of the CDR3: TGCGCCAGCAGCCAATCGACTAGCGGGGGTGTCAGCTCCTACAATGAGCAGTTCTTC. Translated, it gives CASSQSTSGGVSSYNEQFF.